This T cell receptor beta chain came from a study of T cell repertoires in cytomegalovirus infection. Study context: Indications came from public TCR beta signatures; they pointed to CMV infection and to a matching HLA type. Study-level findings and limits: Based on cumulative public TCR beta family frequency, carriers of CMV plus the relevant HLA were identified.

In the case of this clonotype: Antigen specificity is unknown.

TCRdb independently ran MiXCR on the reads; one entry per CDR3 protein. Of around 200,000 distinct CDR3 sequences listed, roughly two fifths are singletons. The CDR3 length is 15 residues. The junction had 4 bases not matched to a gene; V was cut back by 0 bases and J by 2 bases. Germline V gives CDR1 MGHRA, CDR2 YSYEKL. This sequence originates from a human donor in good health (CMV status not recorded). Some clones in this sample may be carry-over from other donors' samples. The input for sequencing was CD8+ T cells from cultured PBMCs, taken from culture after CMV antigen stimulation. The V and J genes are TRBV4-1 and TRBJ2-7, with 7 bases aligning to TRBD1. The CDR3 reads CASSQDYTGAYEQYF. In nucleotides, the CDR3 is TGCGCCAGCAGCCAAGATTACACAGGGGCCTACGAGCAGTACTTC.